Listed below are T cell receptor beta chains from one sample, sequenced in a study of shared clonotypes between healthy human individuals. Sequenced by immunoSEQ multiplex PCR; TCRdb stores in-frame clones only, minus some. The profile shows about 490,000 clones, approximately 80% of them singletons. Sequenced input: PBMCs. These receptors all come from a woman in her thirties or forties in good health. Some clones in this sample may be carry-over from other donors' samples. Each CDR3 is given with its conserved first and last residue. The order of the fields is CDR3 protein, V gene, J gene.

CDR3: CASSFGFHEQYF
V: TRBV2
J: TRBJ2-7

CDR3: CASSQPAISYNEQFF
V: TRBV14
J: TRBJ2-1

CDR3: CASSLDRGTEAFF
V: TRBV11-1
J: TRBJ1-1

CDR3: CASSSTVRDGYTF
V: TRBV5-4
J: TRBJ1-2

CDR3: CASSYSRDGGNTIYF
V: TRBV6-5
J: TRBJ1-3

CDR3: CASSLGRNTGELFF
V: TRBV7-7
J: TRBJ2-2

CDR3: CASSLRQPYEQYF
V: TRBV27
J: TRBJ2-7

CDR3: CAIKSSGGSDTQYF
V: TRBV10-3
J: TRBJ2-3

CDR3: CASSLRADSSYNEQFF
V: TRBV5-1
J: TRBJ2-1

CDR3: CASSYGSSGRNEQFF
V: TRBV7-2
J: TRBJ2-1

CDR3: CASSVATGLGMNEQFF
V: TRBV9
J: TRBJ2-1

CDR3: CASSIDPGNTEAFF
V: TRBV19
J: TRBJ1-1

CDR3: CAWAGDKPTYEQYF
V: TRBV30
J: TRBJ2-7

CDR3: CSAGDEEAFF
V: TRBV20-1
J: TRBJ1-1

CDR3: CASRTSGTYNTQYF
V: TRBV6-1
J: TRBJ2-3

CDR3: CASSTGTGYNEQFF
V: TRBV5-1
J: TRBJ2-1

CDR3: CASSPRGTGQETQYF
V: TRBV7-3
J: TRBJ2-5

CDR3: CASSLTGGRETQYF
V: TRBV7-2
J: TRBJ2-5

CDR3: CASSPRAAGGGTDTQYF
V: TRBV4-2
J: TRBJ2-3

CDR3: CASSPQDSNTGELFF
V: TRBV7-7
J: TRBJ2-2

CDR3: CASSLSAQGIPYEQYF
V: TRBV11-2
J: TRBJ2-7

CDR3: CASSPGGGGDTQYF
V: TRBV9
J: TRBJ2-3

CDR3: CASSQEAGGYEQYF
V: TRBV4-2
J: TRBJ2-7

CDR3: CAWSVTTGPFYEQYF
V: TRBV30
J: TRBJ2-7

CDR3: CASSGGVWRLAFF
V: TRBV21-1
J: TRBJ1-1

CDR3: CASSPTPFRQATNEKLFF
V: TRBV18
J: TRBJ1-4

CDR3: CASSLLAVQRNEQFF
V: TRBV5-4
J: TRBJ2-1

CDR3: CASPKQGMYEQYF
V: TRBV6-8
J: TRBJ2-7

CDR3: CASTPTGGTEAFF
V: TRBV5-1
J: TRBJ1-1

CDR3: CASSLDSYTITGELFF
V: TRBV11-2
J: TRBJ2-2

CDR3: CSVGPALAGNTQYF
V: TRBV29-1
J: TRBJ2-3

CDR3: CASSLDRARGMPFYEQYF
V: TRBV7-8
J: TRBJ2-7

CDR3: CSVEEYGDYTF
V: TRBV29-1
J: TRBJ1-2